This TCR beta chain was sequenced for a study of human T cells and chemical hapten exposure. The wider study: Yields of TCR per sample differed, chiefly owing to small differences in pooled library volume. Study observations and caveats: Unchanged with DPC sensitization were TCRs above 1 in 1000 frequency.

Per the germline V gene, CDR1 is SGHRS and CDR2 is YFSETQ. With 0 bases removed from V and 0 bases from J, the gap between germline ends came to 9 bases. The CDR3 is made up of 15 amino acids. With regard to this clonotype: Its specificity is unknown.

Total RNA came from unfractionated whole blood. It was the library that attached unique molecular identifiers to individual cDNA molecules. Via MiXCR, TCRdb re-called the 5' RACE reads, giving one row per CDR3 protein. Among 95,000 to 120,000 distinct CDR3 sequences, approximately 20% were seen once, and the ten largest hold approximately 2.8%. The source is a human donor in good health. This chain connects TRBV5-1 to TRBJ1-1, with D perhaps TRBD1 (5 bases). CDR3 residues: CASSLAGGMNTEAFF. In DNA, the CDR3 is TGCGCCAGCAGCTTGGCCGGGGGGATGAACACTGAAGCTTTCTTT.